This T cell receptor (beta chain) was retrieved from a study of response to subunit inactivated influenza vaccine. Overall study findings and caveats: It was suggested by the authors that few new T cells are recruited by each seasonal influenza vaccination.

This clonotype was recorded many times. The antigen is not known. TCRdb called the RT-PCR reads again in MiXCR, with one record for every CDR3 protein. Among under 800,000 distinct CDR3 sequences listed, roughly 13% were seen once. The sequence was obtained from a man aged 45 to 65 who received an inactivated influenza vaccine. The sample here was PBMCs from blood, taken 14 days before vaccination.

The CDR3 bases are TGCGCCAGCAGCCAATTTAGGGGGAGTGGCAACGAGCAGTACTTC. It yields the protein CASSQFRGSGNEQYF. The chain combines TRBV4-1 with TRBJ2-7; a possible D gene is TRBD1 (6 bases). Looked up from germline, CDR1 is MGHRA and CDR2 is YSYEKL. This CDR3 spans 15 amino acids. The V and J ends lost 2 bases and 5 bases respectively, with 16 bases between them.